This T cell receptor (beta chain) was documented in a study of OX40 agonist ivuxolimab in advanced cancers. Regarding the study as a whole: Averaged across samples, CD8+ T cells carried more expanded clones than CD4+ did. Within 6 weeks, CD4+ and CD8+ blood T cells expanded clonally at 0.1 to 3.0 mg/kg.

This clone showed up just once. Its specificity is not known. Produced via immunoSEQ multiplex PCR; TCRdb's table is partial and in-frame only. This sample yields tens of thousands of clones, of which approximately 88% are seen a single time; 0.45% to 0.65% belongs to the top ten. CDR1 and CDR2 from the germline V gene are SQVTM and ANQGSEA. Trimming removed 1 base at V and 1 base at J, with 10 bases between. The CDR3 extends over 14 amino acids. V usage is TRBV29-1 and J usage is TRBJ1-1; no definite D call. This TCR was sampled from an adult with an advanced solid tumor such as melanoma, head and neck, liver or kidney cancer. The sequences come from CD4+ or CD8+ T cells sorted from blood, collected in a trial of the OX40 agonist ivuxolimab. The CDR3 is CSVEVYGSNTEAFF. CDR3 sequence (DNA): TGCAGCGTTGAAGTTTACGGATCGAACACTGAAGCTTTCTTT.